This TCR beta chain derives from a study of response to subunit inactivated influenza vaccine. Remarks on this clonotype: Antigen specificity is unknown.

TCRdb itself ran the RT-PCR reads through MiXCR, one entry per CDR3 protein. The data hold more than 200,000 distinct CDR3 sequences, with 12% observed a single time. Findings and caveats of the study: New T cells are recruited in small numbers by each seasonal influenza vaccination, according to the authors' suggestion.

Germline values: CDR1 SGHRS, CDR2 YFSETQ. The CDR3 loop spans 15 amino acids. Trimming at V came to 4 bases and at J to 3 bases, leaving 8 bases not matched to a gene. Sequenced here: non-naive T cells sorted from PBMCs, sampled 14 to 15 days before vaccination. This chain uses TRBV5-1 with TRBJ1-1; TRBD1 matches 8 bases. This clonotype was obtained from a man aged 45-65 years who received an inactivated influenza vaccine. The CDR3 nucleotides are TGCGCCAGCAGCAACGGACAGGGCCGGGACACTGAAGCTTTCTTT. This sequence encodes CASSNGQGRDTEAFF. The whole variable domain, filled in from reference TRBV5-1 and TRBJ1-1, reads KAGVTQTPRYLIKTRGQQVTLSCSPISGHRSVSWYQQTPGQGLQFLFEYFSETQRNKGNFPGRFSGRQFSNSRSEMNVSTLELGDSALYLCASSNGQGRDTEAFFGQGTRLTVV.